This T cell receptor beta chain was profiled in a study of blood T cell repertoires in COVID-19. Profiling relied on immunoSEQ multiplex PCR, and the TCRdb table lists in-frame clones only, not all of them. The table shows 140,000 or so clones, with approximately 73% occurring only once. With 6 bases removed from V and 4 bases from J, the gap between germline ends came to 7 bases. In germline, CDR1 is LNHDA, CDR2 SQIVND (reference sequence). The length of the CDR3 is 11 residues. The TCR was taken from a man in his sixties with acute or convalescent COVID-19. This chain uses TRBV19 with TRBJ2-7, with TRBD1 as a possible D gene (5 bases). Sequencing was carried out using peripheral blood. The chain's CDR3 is CASRSGYEQYF. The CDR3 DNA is TGTGCCAGTAGATCAGGGTACGAGCAGTACTTC. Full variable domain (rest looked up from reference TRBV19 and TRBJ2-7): DGGITQSPKYLFRKEGQNVTLSCEQNLNHDAMYWYRQDPGQGLRLIYYSQIVNDFQKGDIAEGYSVSREKKESFPLTVTSAQKNPTAFYLCASRSGYEQYFGPGTRLTVT.